This record looks at one T cell receptor beta chain sequence and its context. Generated by immunoSEQ multiplex PCR, the TCRdb table keeps only in-frame clones and is missing some. The table lists some 49,000 clones, around 93% of them singletons. These data belong to a study of T cell changes during pregnancy in multiple sclerosis. Trimming shortened V by 3 bases and J by 1 base, and 6 bases separated the two germline ends. The CDR3 consists of 13 residues. CDR1 is SGDLS and CDR2 is YYNGEE in the germline V gene. Material: CD8+ T cells from peripheral blood mononuclear cells, obtained in the second trimester of pregnancy. The source of this sequence is a female donor with multiple sclerosis, enrolled in a pregnancy study. V usage is TRBV9 and J usage is TRBJ2-3; maybe TRBD2 (6 bases). The CDR3, as DNA: TGTGCCAGCAGCGCTAGCGGCACAGATACGCAGTATTTT. This sequence encodes CASSASGTDTQYF.